The clone carrying this T cell receptor beta chain is medium-sized in the sample. Antigen specificity is unknown. The sample comes from a study of sequential checkpoint blockade in melanoma. About the research overall: Randomization was 1:1 between first-line nivolumab→ipilimumab and ipilimumab→nivolumab.

Study-wide findings and caveats: About 30 times likelier clinical benefit followed increased tumor T-cell fraction and clonality. Mutational load did not correlate with tumor T-cell fraction or clonality.

Treatment noted: randomized to nivolumab then ipilimumab (arm A) or the reverse (arm B). DNA-damaging chemotherapy had not been given to any patient beforehand. Produced via immunoSEQ multiplex PCR; TCRdb's table is partial and in-frame only. The table lists about 2,200 clones, under 30% of them singletons. The specimen was tumor tissue (inferred from file names), collected from a patient given nivolumab and ipilimumab in sequence. The clonotype comes from a human donor with melanoma.

The CDR3 sequence is CASSPRLAGGYNEQFF. In DNA, the CDR3 is TGTGCCAGCAGCCCAAGACTAGCGGGAGGGTACAATGAGCAGTTCTTC. The rearrangement links TRBV11-3 to TRBJ2-1; 14 bases are a match to TRBD2. The germline gives CDR1 SGHNT, CDR2 YENEEA. The CDR3 is 16 amino acids. After removal of 5 bases from V and 4 bases from J, the junction contained 4 bases not matched to a gene.